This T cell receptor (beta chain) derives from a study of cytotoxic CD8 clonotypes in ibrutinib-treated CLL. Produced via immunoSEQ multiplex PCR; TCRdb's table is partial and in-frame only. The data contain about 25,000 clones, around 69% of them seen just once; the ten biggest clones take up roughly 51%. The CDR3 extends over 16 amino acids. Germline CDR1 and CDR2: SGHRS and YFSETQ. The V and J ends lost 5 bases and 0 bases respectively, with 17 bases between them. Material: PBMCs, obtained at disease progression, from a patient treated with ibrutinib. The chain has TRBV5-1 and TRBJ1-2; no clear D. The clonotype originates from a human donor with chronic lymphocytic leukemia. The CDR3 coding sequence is TGCGCCAGCAGTCTTGAAGGCTCAAGATCTAACTATGGCTACACCTTC. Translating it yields CASSLEGSRSNYGYTF.